This T cell receptor beta chain was recorded in a study of T-cell reconstitution after alpha-beta-depleted transplantation in children. Regarding the study as a whole: A year post-transplant, T-cell counts and diversity derived mostly from newly produced T cells. Surviving recipient T cells and intrathymic progenitors accounted for some patients' high TCRbeta diversity at day 60.

It was with unique molecular identifiers that the TCRbeta library was prepared. TCRdb re-analysed the PCR reads in MiXCR, keeping a single row per CDR3 protein. The sample consists of roughly 670,000 distinct CDR3 sequences, under 15% of them appearing once. Points on this clonotype: Its antigen is as yet unknown.

V was cut by 0 bases and J by 4 bases, with 13 bases left in between. The CDR3 runs 16 residues. CDR1 is LGHDT, CDR2 YNNKEL, per germline (reference sequence). The sequencing used PBMCs, collected before TCRalphabeta/CD19-depleted stem cell transplant. This sequence originates from a girl under 10 years old with congenital amegakaryocytic thrombocytopenia, due to receive a stem cell transplant. The J gene is TRBJ2-1, the V gene TRBV3-1; D ambiguous. CDR3 sequence (DNA): TGTGCCAGCAGCCAAGAGGTGTTCCTGCAGTACAATGAGCAGTTCTTC. Its translation is CASSQEVFLQYNEQFF.